This T cell receptor beta chain appears in the sequencing data of a study of blood T cells in healthy people across ages. Study at large: Through template switching, about one barcoded beta molecule was captured per two T cells, as measured in model experiments.

Deletions cut 5 bases from V and 7 bases from J, with 7 bases between. Germline CDR1 is KGHDR and CDR2 is SFDVKD. The CDR3 runs to 11 residues. Then a second PCR, running about 7 to 11 cycles, was carried out with a sample-barcoded 5' primer and a J-beta primer mix. Each CDR3 protein gets one entry after TCRdb re-called the 5' RACE reads with MiXCR. The repertoire holds some 1.5 million distinct CDR3 sequences, with approximately 39% as singletons. Study findings and constraints: The percentage of naive T cells correlated strongly with TCR beta diversity.

The table lists this clonotype with a few counts. Its cognate antigen is unknown. Input material: blood. The chain recombines TRBV24-1 with TRBJ1-2, with D unclear. The receptor was derived from a woman in her late teens or twenties in good health. The chain's CDR3 is CATSVRFGYTF. DNA for the CDR3: TGTGCCACCAGTGTCCGCTTTGGCTACACCTTC.